These 23 T cell receptor beta chains were sequenced from one sample in a study of T-cell memory formation after mild COVID-19. Using its own MiXCR run on the 5' RACE reads, TCRdb lists one record per CDR3 protein. The sample has approximately 250,000 distinct CDR3 sequences; around 15% are singletons. Sequenced: PBMCs or a T cell subset sorted from them (not recorded which). These receptors were collected from a man younger than 30 who had mild COVID-19 (a few samples of this study predate the infection). Cell type and time point are not known.

This clonotype was seen only a few times. The gene calls are TRBV6-6 and TRBJ2-5, with D perhaps TRBD1 (6 bases). V shed 6 bases and J shed 1 base, with 12 bases lying between them. The CDR3 extends over 14 amino acids. Germline CDR1 reads MNHNY; CDR2 reads SVGAGI (reference sequence). The CDR3 nucleotides read TGTGCCAGCAGCTTCGACAGGACCCAAGAGACCCAGTACTTC. Protein: CASSFDRTQETQYF.

This clonotype was seen only a few times. The rearrangement links TRBV5-8 to TRBJ2-3; D perhaps matches TRBD1 (5 bases). V was pared by 3 bases and J by 0 bases, with 14 bases between. The CDR3 spans 16 residues. CDR1 is SGHTS, CDR2 YDEGEE, per germline. CDR3 nucleotides: TGTGCCAGCAGCTCCCCCGACAGATTCAGCACAGATACGCAGTATTTT. This codes for CASSSPDRFSTDTQYF.

In this sample, this clonotype turned up many times. The CDR3 protein is CATSRVKDRNIQYF. In DNA, the CDR3 is TGTGCCACCAGCAGAGTTAAGGACAGAAACATTCAGTACTTC. V gene TRBV15 combines with J gene TRBJ2-4, with a tentative D call TRBD1 (6 bases). Germline loops: CDR1 LNHNV, CDR2 YYDKDF (reference sequence). Between the trimmed V and J ends, which lost 1 base and 6 bases, there was a span of 10 bases. The CDR3 is 14 residues long.

This chain joins TRBV7-9 and TRBJ2-5, with unresolved D. The CDR3 length is 15 residues. V lost 1 base, J lost 4 bases, and 13 bases lay in between. From germline, CDR1 is SEHNR and CDR2 FQNEAQ (reference sequence). CDR3 bases: TGTGCCAGCAGCTTAGGCCGACACGGCGGAGAGACCCAGTACTTC. This sequence encodes CASSLGRHGGETQYF.

This clonotype was counted only a few times. V gene TRBV2 combines with J gene TRBJ1-1; D is possibly TRBD1 (5 bases). Germline CDR1 SNHLY, CDR2 FYNNEI. CDR3 length equals 12 residues. V was trimmed by 6 bases and J by 14 bases, leaving 19 bases between them. Written as DNA, the CDR3 is TGTGCCAGCAGCTCATCCGGGACGGCAACCTTCTTT. It is translated as CASSSSGTATFF. The full variable domain, rest sourced from reference TRBV2 and TRBJ1-1, is EPEVTQTPSHQVTQMGQEVILRCVPISNHLYFYWYRQILGQKVEFLVSFYNNEISEKSEIFDDQFSVERPDGSNFTLKIRSTKLEDSAMYFCASSSSGTATFFGQGTRLTVV.

The V gene is TRBV27, the J gene TRBJ2-1, with D maybe TRBD1 (5 bases). The ends were cut back, 8 bases at V and 7 bases at J, with 12 bases in the middle. The CDR3 consists of 12 residues. CDR1 and CDR2 from the germline V gene are MNHEY and SMNVEV (reference sequence). CDR3 residues: CASGWGQNEQFF. As DNA, the CDR3 is TGTGCCAGCGGTTGGGGCCAGAATGAGCAGTTCTTC.

This clonotype appeared a few times. The V gene is TRBV7-9, the J gene TRBJ2-3; 8 bases align to TRBD1. The germline CDR1 and CDR2 sequences are SEHNR and FQNEAQ (reference sequence). With 5 bases clipped from V and 4 bases from J, the junction kept 5 bases outside the gene matches. The CDR3 sequence is 14 residues long. For the CDR3, the DNA is TGTGCCAGCAGCGGACAGGGTTGGGCAGATACGCAGTATTTT. Translated, it gives CASSGQGWADTQYF.

The genes are TRBV27 and TRBJ1-2, with D possibly matching TRBD1 (6 bases). CDR3 length: 16 amino acids. V lost 5 bases and J lost 5, with 21 bases in between. CDR1 and CDR2 from the germline V gene are MNHEY and SMNVEV (reference sequence). The CDR3 DNA reads as TGTGCCAGCAGTCCTGCATCCCGGGACACCAGATATGGCTACACCTTC. This encodes CASSPASRDTRYGYTF.

The chain couples TRBV6-5 to TRBJ1-4, with unresolved D. CDR3 size: 16 residues. Trimming pared 0 bases from V and 5 bases from J, leaving 13 bases between. CDR1 is MNHEY, CDR2 SVGAGI, per germline. The CDR3 loop is CASSYSIRSLNEKLFF. CDR3 DNA sequence: TGTGCCAGCAGTTACTCGATTCGCAGTTTGAATGAAAAACTGTTTTTT.

This clonotype showed up just a few times. The rearrangement joins TRBV7-2 to TRBJ1-1; D possibly corresponds to TRBD1 (5 bases). V dropped 5 bases and J dropped 1 base, with 14 bases sitting between them. The germline CDR1 and CDR2 sequences are SGHTA and FQGNSA. There are 15 residues in the CDR3. CDR3 sequence reads: CASSPGTGRNTEAFF. As DNA, the CDR3 is TGTGCCAGCAGCCCCGGGACGGGGAGGAACACTGAAGCTTTCTTT.

The gene calls are TRBV5-1 and TRBJ1-1; the D is unclear. Trimming took 3 bases from V and 4 from J, leaving 13 bases between them. CDR3 length equals 14 residues. The germline V gene encodes CDR1 SGHRS and CDR2 YFSETQ. CDR3 sequence reads: CASSYAGSPTEAFF. In DNA form, the CDR3 reads TGCGCCAGCAGCTATGCCGGGAGCCCCACTGAAGCTTTCTTT.

The gene calls are TRBV29-1 and TRBJ2-3, with 12 nucleotides matching TRBD2. The trim removed 5 bases at V and 1 base at J, leaving 1 base unmatched. The CDR3 runs to 14 residues. Germline assignment: CDR1 SQVTM and CDR2 ANQGSEA. The CDR3 loop is CSVRLAGGTDTQYF. CDR3 sequence (DNA): TGCAGCGTTCGACTAGCGGGGGGCACAGATACGCAGTATTTT.

V gene TRBV5-6 combines with J gene TRBJ1-5; a possible D gene is TRBD1 (5 bases). V lost 4 bases, J lost 2 bases, and 10 bases lay in between. This CDR3 has 14 amino acids. The germline V gene has CDR1 SGHDT and CDR2 YYEEEE. The CDR3 loop is CASSRLGGNQPQHF. The DNA for the CDR3 is TGTGCCAGCAGCCGGCTGGGGGGCAATCAGCCCCAGCATTTT.

This clonotype showed up just a few times. V usage is TRBV12-3 or TRBV12-4 and J usage is TRBJ1-1; D is uncertain. This CDR3 is 13 amino acids long. The V and J ends lost 6 bases and 3 bases respectively, with 11 bases between them. The CDR3 DNA follows: TGTGCCAGCAGGGTCGCAGCGGACACTGAAGCTTTCTTT. Translating it yields CASRVAADTEAFF.

This sequence joins TRBV4-1 and TRBJ1-1; D is undetermined. V lost 1 base to trimming and J lost 2 bases, with 8 bases between them. CDR3 length: 14 amino acids. Germline-derived CDR1 and CDR2 are MGHRA and YSYEKL. The CDR3: CASSQGGINTEAFF. The CDR3 region has the DNA TGCGCCAGCAGCCAAGGGGGTATTAACACTGAAGCTTTCTTT.

This sequence joins TRBV7-8 and TRBJ2-1; D is uncertain. With 10 bases removed from V and 0 bases from J, the gap between germline ends came to 13 bases. CDR3 length equals 14 residues. Germline V lookup: CDR1 SGHVS, CDR2 FQNEAQ. The CDR3 coding sequence is TGTGCCACCGCCGACTCCCGCTCCTACAATGAGCAGTTCTTC. It encodes CATADSRSYNEQFF.

This chain joins TRBV7-9 and TRBJ2-3, with TRBD1 matching 9 bases. V trimming: 5 bases; J trimming: 1 base; junction bases outside the gene matches: 10. The CDR3 is 17 residues long. Germline V gives CDR1 SEHNR, CDR2 FQNEAQ (reference sequence). The CDR3 reads CASSHRDREGGTDTQYF. In nucleotides, the CDR3 is TGTGCCAGCAGCCACCGGGACAGGGAGGGTGGCACAGATACGCAGTATTTT.

This clonotype was picked up a small number of times. J is TRBJ2-7 and V is TRBV6-2 or TRBV6-3, with a possible D match to TRBD2 (5 bases). Per germline, CDR1 MNHEY and CDR2 SVGEGT. This CDR3 has 14 amino acids. V lost 5 bases to trimming and J lost 3 bases, with 14 bases between them. The CDR3 reads CASSDYSGSYEQYV. CDR3 bases: TGTGCCAGCAGTGACTACAGTGGAAGCTACGAGCAGTACGTC.

The chain uses TRBV6-2 or TRBV6-3 and TRBJ2-7; D is perhaps TRBD1 or TRBD2 (5 bases each). CDR3 length: 16 residues. Germline V CDR1 and CDR2: MNHEY, SVGEGT. V was cut by 0 bases and J by 3 bases, with 15 bases left in between. CDR3 DNA: TGTGCCAGCAGTTACTCACTCGGGACCCTAAGCTACGAGCAGTACGTC. Amino acid sequence: CASSYSLGTLSYEQYV.

This clonotype was detected many times. The rearrangement links TRBV4-1 to TRBJ1-2; D gene unclear. CDR1 and CDR2 from the germline V gene are MGHRA and YSYEKL. The CDR3 covers 15 residues. V was shortened by 4 bases and J by 7 bases, with 19 bases between the two germline ends. The CDR3 region is CASSRPGEGLFGYTF. The CDR3 DNA is TGCGCCAGCAGCCGCCCGGGAGAGGGTCTCTTTGGCTACACCTTC.

The V call is TRBV9, the J call TRBJ2-5; 10 bases fit TRBD1. The CDR3 is 15 amino acids. Trimming at V came to 3 bases and at J to 4 bases, leaving 6 bases not matched to a gene. The germline V gene has CDR1 SGDLS and CDR2 YYNGEE. CDR3 coding DNA: TGTGCCAGCAGCGCAAGAGACAGGGGGCTAGAGACCCAGTACTTC. It specifies CASSARDRGLETQYF.

This clonotype has more than one count but fewer than ten. The V and J genes are TRBV10-3 and TRBJ1-5; 7 bases are shared with TRBD1. CDR1 is ENHRY and CDR2 is SYGVKD in the germline V gene. With V trimmed by 8 bases and J by 3 bases, 4 bases remained unmatched. The CDR3 covers 13 residues. This CDR3 is CAIGGQPNQPQHF. CDR3 nucleotide sequence: TGTGCCATCGGGGGACAGCCCAATCAGCCCCAGCATTTT.

The chain uses TRBV20-1 and TRBJ2-5; maybe TRBD1 (6 bases). The V gene lost 5 bases and the J gene lost 5 bases, with 12 bases spanning the gap. The CDR3 is made up of 12 amino acids. The germline V gene has CDR1 DFQATT and CDR2 SNEGSKA (reference sequence). CDR3 DNA sequence: TGCAGTGCTGCCAGGGGTCGGGAGACCCAGTACTTC. Its translation: CSAARGRETQYF.